This T cell receptor beta chain stems from a study of metastatic and nonmetastatic thyroid tumors. Study conclusions and caveats: Malignant thyroid tumors reportedly had TCR beta diversity that was significantly higher than in benign nodules, in blood and tumor.

Thyroid surgery was performed in patients who had received no treatment beforehand. This clone appeared many times. Antigen unknown. The CDR3 loop spans 15 amino acids. The ends were cut back, 5 bases at V and 3 bases at J, with 17 bases in the middle. The germline V gene encodes CDR1 DFQATT and CDR2 SNEGSKA (reference sequence). MiXCR was used by TCRdb to re-call the PCR reads. The sample lists some 69,000 clones, approximately 15% seen once, with about 6% in the top ten. The clonotype was recovered from a male donor with papillary thyroid cancer or a benign thyroid nodule (not recorded which). Some clones in this sample may be carry-over from other donors' samples. The rearrangement links TRBV20-1 to TRBJ2-1; D is possibly TRBD2 (6 bases). Sequencing was performed on blood. Here the CDR3 reads CSAPRGSGVYNEQFF. CDR3 in DNA: TGCAGTGCTCCGCGGGGTAGTGGGGTCTACAATGAGCAGTTCTTC.